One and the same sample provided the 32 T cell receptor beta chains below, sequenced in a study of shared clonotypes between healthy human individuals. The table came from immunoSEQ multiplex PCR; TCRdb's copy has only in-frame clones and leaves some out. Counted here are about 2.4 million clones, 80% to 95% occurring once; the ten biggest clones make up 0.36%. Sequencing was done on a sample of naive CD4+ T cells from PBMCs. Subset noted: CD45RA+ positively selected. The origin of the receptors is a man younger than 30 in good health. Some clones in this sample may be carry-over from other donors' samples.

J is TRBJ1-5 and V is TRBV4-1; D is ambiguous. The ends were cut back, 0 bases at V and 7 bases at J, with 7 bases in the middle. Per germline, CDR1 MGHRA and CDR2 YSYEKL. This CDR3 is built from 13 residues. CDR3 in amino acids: CASSQDVGQPQHF. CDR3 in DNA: TGCGCCAGCAGCCAAGATGTAGGGCAGCCCCAGCATTTT.

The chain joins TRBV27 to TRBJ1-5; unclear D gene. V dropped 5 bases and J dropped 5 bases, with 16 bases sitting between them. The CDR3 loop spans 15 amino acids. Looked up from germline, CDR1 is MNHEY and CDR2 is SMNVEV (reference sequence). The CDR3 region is CASSPITTRDQPQHF. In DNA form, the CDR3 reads TGTGCCAGCAGTCCGATAACAACAAGGGATCAGCCCCAGCATTTT.

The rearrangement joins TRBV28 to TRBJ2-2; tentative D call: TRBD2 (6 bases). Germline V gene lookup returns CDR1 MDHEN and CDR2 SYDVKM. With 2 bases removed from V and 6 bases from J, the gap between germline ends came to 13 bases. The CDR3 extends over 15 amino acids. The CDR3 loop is CASSLGGTLPGELFF. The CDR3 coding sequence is TGTGCCAGCAGTTTAGGCGGGACGCTCCCCGGGGAGCTGTTTTTT.

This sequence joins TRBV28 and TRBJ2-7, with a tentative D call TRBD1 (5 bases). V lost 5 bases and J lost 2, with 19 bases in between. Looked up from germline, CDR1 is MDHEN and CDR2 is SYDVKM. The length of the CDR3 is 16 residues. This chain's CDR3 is CASSPTPPREAYEQYF. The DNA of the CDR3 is TGTGCCAGCAGTCCCACCCCCCCCAGGGAAGCCTACGAGCAGTACTTC.

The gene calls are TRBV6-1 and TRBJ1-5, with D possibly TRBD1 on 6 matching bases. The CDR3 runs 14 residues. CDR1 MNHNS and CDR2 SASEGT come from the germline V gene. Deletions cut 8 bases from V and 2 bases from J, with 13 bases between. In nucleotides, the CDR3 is TGTGCCAGCCGGGGGCTAGGGGGCAATCAGCCCCAGCATTTT. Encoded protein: CASRGLGGNQPQHF.

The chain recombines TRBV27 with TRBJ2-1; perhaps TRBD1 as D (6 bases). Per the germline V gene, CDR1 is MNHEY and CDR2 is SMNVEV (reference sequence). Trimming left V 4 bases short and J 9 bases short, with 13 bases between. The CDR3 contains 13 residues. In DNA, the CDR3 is TGTGCCAGCAGTTGGGGGCTCTTCGGTGAGCAGTTCTTC. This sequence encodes CASSWGLFGEQFF.

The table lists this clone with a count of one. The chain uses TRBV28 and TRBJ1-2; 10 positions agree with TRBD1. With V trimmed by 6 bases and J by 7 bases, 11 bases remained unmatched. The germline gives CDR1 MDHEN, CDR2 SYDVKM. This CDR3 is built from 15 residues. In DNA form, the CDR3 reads TGTGCCAGCAGCGGCCGGGACAGGGGATACTCTGGCTACACCTTC. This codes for CASSGRDRGYSGYTF.

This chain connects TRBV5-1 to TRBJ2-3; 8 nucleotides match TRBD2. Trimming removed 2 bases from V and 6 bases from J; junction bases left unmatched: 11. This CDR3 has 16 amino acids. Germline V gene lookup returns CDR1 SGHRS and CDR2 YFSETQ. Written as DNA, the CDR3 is TGCGCCAGCAGCTTTAGCGGGACTTCGGATAGGGATACGCAGTATTTT. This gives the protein CASSFSGTSDRDTQYF.

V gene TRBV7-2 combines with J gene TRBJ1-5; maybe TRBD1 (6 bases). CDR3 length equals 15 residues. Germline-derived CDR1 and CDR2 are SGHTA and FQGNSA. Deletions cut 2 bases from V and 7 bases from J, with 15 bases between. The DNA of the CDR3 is TGTGCCAGCAGCTTACAGGCAGGGGTTGGGCAGCCCCAGCATTTT. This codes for CASSLQAGVGQPQHF.

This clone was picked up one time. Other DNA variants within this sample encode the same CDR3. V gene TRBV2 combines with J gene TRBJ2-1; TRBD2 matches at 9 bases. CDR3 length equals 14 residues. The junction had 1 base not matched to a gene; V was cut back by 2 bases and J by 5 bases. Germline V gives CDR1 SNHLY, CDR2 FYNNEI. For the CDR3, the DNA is TGTGCCAGCAGTGAAAGACTAGCGGACAATGAGCAGTTCTTC. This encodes CASSERLADNEQFF.

The CDR3 loop is CASSFGVGGYNEQFF. CDR3 DNA: TGCGCCAGCAGCTTTGGAGTCGGAGGATACAATGAGCAGTTCTTC. The V and J genes are TRBV5-1 and TRBJ2-1, with D possibly matching TRBD2 (5 bases). The V gene's germline CDR1 is SGHRS and CDR2 YFSETQ. The CDR3 consists of 15 residues. Trimming cost V 2 bases and J 4 bases, with 13 bases left between them.

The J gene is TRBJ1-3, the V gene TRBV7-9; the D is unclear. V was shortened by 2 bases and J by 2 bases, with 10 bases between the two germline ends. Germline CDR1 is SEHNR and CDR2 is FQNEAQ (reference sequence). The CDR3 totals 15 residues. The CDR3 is CASSLLGGPGNTIYF. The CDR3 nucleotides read TGTGCCAGCAGCTTATTGGGTGGTCCTGGAAACACCATATATTTT.

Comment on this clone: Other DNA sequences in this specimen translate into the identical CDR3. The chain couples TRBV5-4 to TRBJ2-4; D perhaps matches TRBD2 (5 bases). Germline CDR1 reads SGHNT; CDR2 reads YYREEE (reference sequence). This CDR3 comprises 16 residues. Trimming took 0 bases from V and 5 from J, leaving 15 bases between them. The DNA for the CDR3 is TGTGCCAGCAGCTTGGAACCTAGCCGTAGGGAAAACATTCAGTACTTC. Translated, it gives CASSLEPSRRENIQYF. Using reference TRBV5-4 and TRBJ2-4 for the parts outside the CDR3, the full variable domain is ETGVTQSPTHLIKTRGQQVTLRCSSQSGHNTVSWYQQALGQGPQFIFQYYREEENGRGNFPPRFSGLQFPNYSSELNVNALELDDSALYLCASSLEPSRRENIQYFGAGTRLSVL.

The CDR3 sequence is CSVSGLMSDTQYF. CDR3 nucleotides: TGCAGCGTATCAGGGTTAATGTCAGATACGCAGTATTTT. The J gene is TRBJ2-3, the V gene TRBV29-1, with D possibly being TRBD1 (5 bases). Trimming removed 6 bases at V and 4 bases at J, with 14 bases between. Germline CDR1 and CDR2: SQVTM and ANQGSEA. CDR3 length: 13 amino acids.

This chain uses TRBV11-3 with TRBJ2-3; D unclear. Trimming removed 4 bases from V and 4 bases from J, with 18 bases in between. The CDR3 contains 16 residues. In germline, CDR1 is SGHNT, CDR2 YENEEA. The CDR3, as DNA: TGTGCCAGCAGCTACGGTCCAGGCAGTATCGCAGATACGCAGTATTTT. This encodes CASSYGPGSIADTQYF.

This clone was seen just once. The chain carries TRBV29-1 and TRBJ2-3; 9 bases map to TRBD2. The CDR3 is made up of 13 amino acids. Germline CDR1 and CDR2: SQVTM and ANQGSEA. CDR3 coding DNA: TGCAGTGCGGGGGGGCCTGAGGGAGATACGCAGTATTTT. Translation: CSAGGPEGDTQYF.

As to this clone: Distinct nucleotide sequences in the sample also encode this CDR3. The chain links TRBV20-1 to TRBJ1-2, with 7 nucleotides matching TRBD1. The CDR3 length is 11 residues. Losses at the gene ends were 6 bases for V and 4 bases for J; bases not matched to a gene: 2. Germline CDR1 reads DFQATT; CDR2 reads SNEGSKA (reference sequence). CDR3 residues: CSARGAYGYTF. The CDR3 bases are TGCAGTGCCAGGGGGGCCTATGGCTACACCTTC.

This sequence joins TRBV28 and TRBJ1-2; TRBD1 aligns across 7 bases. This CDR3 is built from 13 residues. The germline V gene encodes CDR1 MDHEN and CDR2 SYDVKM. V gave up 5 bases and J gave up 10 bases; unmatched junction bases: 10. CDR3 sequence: CASSQEQGFSYTF. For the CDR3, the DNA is TGTGCCAGCAGTCAGGAACAGGGGTTCTCCTACACCTTC.

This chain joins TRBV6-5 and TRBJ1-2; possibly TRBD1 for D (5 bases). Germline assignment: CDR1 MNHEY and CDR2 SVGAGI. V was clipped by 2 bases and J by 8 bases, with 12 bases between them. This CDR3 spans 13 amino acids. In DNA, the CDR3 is TGTGCCAGCAGTTACGCCCAGGGAGGAGGCTACACCTTC. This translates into CASSYAQGGGYTF.

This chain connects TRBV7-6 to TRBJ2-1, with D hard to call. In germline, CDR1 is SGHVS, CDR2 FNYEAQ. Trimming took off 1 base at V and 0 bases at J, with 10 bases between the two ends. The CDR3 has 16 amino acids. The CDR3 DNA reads TGTGCCAGCAGCTTAGGCGGCGGACGCTCCTACAATGAGCAGTTCTTC. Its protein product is CASSLGGGRSYNEQFF.

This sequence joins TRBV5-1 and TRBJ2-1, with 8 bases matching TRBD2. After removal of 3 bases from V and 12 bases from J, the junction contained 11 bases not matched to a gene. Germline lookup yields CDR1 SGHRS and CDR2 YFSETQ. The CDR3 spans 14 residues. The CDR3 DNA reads TGCGCCAGCAGCTCACAACTAGCGGCAACGGTGCAGTTCTTC. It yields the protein CASSSQLAATVQFF.

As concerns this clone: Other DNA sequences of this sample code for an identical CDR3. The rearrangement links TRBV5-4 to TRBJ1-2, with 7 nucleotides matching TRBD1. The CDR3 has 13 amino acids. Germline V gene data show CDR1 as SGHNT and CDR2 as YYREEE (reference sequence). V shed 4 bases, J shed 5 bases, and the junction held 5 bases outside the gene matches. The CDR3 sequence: CASSPDRDYGYTF. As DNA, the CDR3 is TGTGCCAGCAGCCCAGACAGGGATTATGGCTACACCTTC.

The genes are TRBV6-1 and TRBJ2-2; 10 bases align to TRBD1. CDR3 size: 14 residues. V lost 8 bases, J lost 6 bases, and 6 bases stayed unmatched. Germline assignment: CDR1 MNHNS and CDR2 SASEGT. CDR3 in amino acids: CASRHGQGAGELFF. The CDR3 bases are TGTGCCAGCCGACACGGACAGGGGGCCGGGGAGCTGTTTTTT.

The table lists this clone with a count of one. CDR3 DNA sequence: TGCAGCATAAACAGGGGGTTGAACAATGAGCAGTTCTTC. As protein: CSINRGLNNEQFF. The chain carries TRBV29-1 and TRBJ2-1; 8 positions agree with TRBD1. J was trimmed by 5 bases and V by 8 bases; bases with no gene match: 8. Germline values: CDR1 SQVTM, CDR2 ANQGSEA. This CDR3 is 13 amino acids long.

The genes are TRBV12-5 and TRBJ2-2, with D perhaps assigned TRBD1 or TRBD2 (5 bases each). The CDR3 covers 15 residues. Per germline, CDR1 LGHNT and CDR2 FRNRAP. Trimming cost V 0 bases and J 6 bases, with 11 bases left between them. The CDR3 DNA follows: TGTGCTAGTGGTTTGGTAATTTGGGGGTCCGGGGAGCTGTTTTTT. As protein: CASGLVIWGSGELFF.

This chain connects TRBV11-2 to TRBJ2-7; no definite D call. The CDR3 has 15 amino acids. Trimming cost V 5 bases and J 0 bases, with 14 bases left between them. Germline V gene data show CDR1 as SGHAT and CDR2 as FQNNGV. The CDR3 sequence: CASSISFGSSYEQYF. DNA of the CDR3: TGTGCCAGCAGCATAAGCTTTGGTAGCTCCTACGAGCAGTACTTC.

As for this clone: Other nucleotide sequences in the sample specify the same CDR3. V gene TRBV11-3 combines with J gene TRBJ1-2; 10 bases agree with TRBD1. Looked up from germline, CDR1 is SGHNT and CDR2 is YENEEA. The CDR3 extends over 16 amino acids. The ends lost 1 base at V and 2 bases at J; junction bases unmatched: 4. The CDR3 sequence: CASSLGGTGANYGYTF. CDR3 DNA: TGTGCCAGCAGCTTAGGGGGGACAGGGGCGAACTATGGCTACACCTTC. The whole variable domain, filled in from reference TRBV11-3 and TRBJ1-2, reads EAGVVQSPRYKIIEKKQPVAFWCNPISGHNTLYWYLQNLGQGPELLIRYENEEAVDDSQLPKDRFSAERLKGVDSTLKIQPAELGDSAVYLCASSLGGTGANYGYTFGSGTRLTVV.

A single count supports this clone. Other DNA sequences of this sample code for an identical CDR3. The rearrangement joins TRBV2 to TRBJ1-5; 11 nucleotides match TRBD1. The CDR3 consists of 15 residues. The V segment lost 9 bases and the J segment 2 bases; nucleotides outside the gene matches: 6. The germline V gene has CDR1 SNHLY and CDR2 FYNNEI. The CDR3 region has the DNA TGTGCCAGTTCCGGGACAGGGGGACGCAATCAGCCCCAGCATTTT. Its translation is CASSGTGGRNQPQHF.

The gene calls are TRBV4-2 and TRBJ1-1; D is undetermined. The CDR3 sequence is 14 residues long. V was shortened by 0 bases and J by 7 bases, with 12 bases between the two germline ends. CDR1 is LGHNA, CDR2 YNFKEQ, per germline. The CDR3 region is CASSQDWELSEAFF. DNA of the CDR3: TGTGCCAGCAGCCAAGATTGGGAGTTGAGTGAAGCTTTCTTT.

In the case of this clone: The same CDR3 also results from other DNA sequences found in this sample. In DNA, the CDR3 is TGTGCCAGTAGAGACAGGGACTATGGCTACACCTTC. Amino acids: CASRDRDYGYTF. This chain uses TRBV19 with TRBJ1-2; TRBD1 matches at 7 bases. Germline V CDR1 and CDR2: LNHDA, SQIVND (reference sequence). With 6 bases clipped from V and 3 bases from J, the junction kept 1 base outside the gene matches. The CDR3 is 12 amino acids.

CDR3 protein: CASGTVSTDTQYF. CDR3 in DNA: TGTGCCAGCGGGACAGTTAGCACAGATACGCAGTATTTT. The chain is built from TRBV6-5 and TRBJ2-3, with 7 bases matching TRBD1. From germline, CDR1 is MNHEY and CDR2 SVGAGI. The V gene end was trimmed by 8 bases and the J gene end by 0 bases; junction bases not matched to a gene: 2. The CDR3 covers 13 residues.

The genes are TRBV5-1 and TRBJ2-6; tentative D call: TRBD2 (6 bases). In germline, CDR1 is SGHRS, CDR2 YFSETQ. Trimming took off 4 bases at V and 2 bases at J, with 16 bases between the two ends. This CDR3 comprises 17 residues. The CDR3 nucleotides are TGCGCCAGCAGCACCCTCCGTCGGGGGACTGGGGCCAACGTCCTGACTTTC. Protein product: CASSTLRRGTGANVLTF.